The sequence of this TCR beta chain was determined in a study of T cells of healthy individuals. The CDR3 extends over 15 amino acids. Per the germline V gene, CDR1 is DFQATT and CDR2 is SNEGSKA (reference sequence). Trimming cost V 4 bases and J 0 bases, with 10 bases left between them. From the 5' RACE reads, TCRdb called clonotypes with MiXCR, one entry per CDR3 protein. The profile shows approximately 50,000 distinct CDR3 sequences, roughly 14% of them singletons. This clonotype was picked up many times. V gene TRBV20-1 combines with J gene TRBJ2-6; D not resolved. The source of this sequence is a human donor in good health. This chain's CDR3 is CSATPGSSGANVLTF. The DNA of the CDR3 is TGCAGTGCTACCCCAGGAAGCTCTGGGGCCAACGTCCTGACTTTC.